A single sample is the source of the 29 T cell receptor beta chains below, sequenced in a study of blood T cells in healthy people across ages. A second PCR, run for 7 to 11 cycles, used a sample-barcoded 5' primer plus a J-beta primer mix. Using its own MiXCR run on the 5' RACE reads, TCRdb lists one record per CDR3 protein. The sample has 1,500,000 or so distinct CDR3 sequences; about 45% are singletons. Sequencing input: blood. These receptors all stem from a woman aged 18-29 years in good health.

This clonotype was seen a few times. V and J are TRBV6-5 and TRBJ1-1; D call uncertain. The CDR3 sequence is 17 residues long. Trimming took 0 bases from V and 1 from J, leaving 15 bases between them. The germline gives CDR1 MNHEY, CDR2 SVGAGI. CDR3 DNA sequence: TGTGCCAGCAGTTACTCGCGGGTGATCCCCTCGAACACTGAAGCTTTCTTT. Its translation: CASSYSRVIPSNTEAFF.

With regard to this clonotype: The junction shows a germline mismatch at one end, possibly a read error. This chain links TRBV10-3 with TRBJ2-3; TRBD1 or TRBD2 may be the D gene (6 bases each). Looked up from germline, CDR1 is ENHRY and CDR2 is SYGVKD. The CDR3 loop spans 13 amino acids. CDR3 bases: TGTGCCAGCAGTGCGGAGGGGGAAAGTACGCAGTATTTT. Translated: CASSAEGESTQYF.

This clonotype was recorded a few times. The rearrangement joins TRBV12-3 or TRBV12-4 to TRBJ2-7, with D possibly matching TRBD2 (6 bases). This CDR3 has 14 amino acids. The V gene lost 3 bases and the J gene lost 3 bases, with 12 bases spanning the gap. The CDR3 region has the DNA TGTGCCAGCAGTTTTCATGCGGGACTCTACGAGCAGTACTTC. It translates to CASSFHAGLYEQYF.

This clonotype was counted a single time. The chain links TRBV5-1 to TRBJ1-1; 7 bases are a match to TRBD1. V trimming: 4 bases; J trimming: 4 bases; junction bases outside the gene matches: 7. The CDR3 runs to 14 residues. Per germline, CDR1 SGHRS and CDR2 YFSETQ. CDR3 coding DNA: TGCGCCAGCAGCGGCACGACAGGGTTCACTGAAGCTTTCTTT. It is translated as CASSGTTGFTEAFF.

The chain carries TRBV4-3 and TRBJ2-3; TRBD2 agrees at 9 bases. V shed 3 bases, J shed 2 bases, and the junction held 6 bases outside the gene matches. The V gene's germline CDR1 is LGHNA and CDR2 YSLEER. CDR3 length equals 16 residues. The CDR3 bases are TGCGCCAGCAGCCAGGGGAGCGGGGGGTACACAGATACGCAGTATTTT. Translation: CASSQGSGGYTDTQYF.

This clonotype has more than one count but fewer than ten. The CDR3 nucleotides read TGCAGATCTAACAGGGACAACACTGAAGCTTTCTTT. Protein: CRSNRDNTEAFF. This chain joins TRBV20-1 and TRBJ1-1; a weak D match, TRBD1 (6 bases). CDR1 and CDR2 from the germline V gene are DFQATT and SNEGSKA (reference sequence). There are 12 residues in the CDR3.

The CDR3: CASSANPSHYNEQFF. The CDR3 DNA is TGTGCCAGCAGCGCCAACCCGTCGCACTACAATGAGCAGTTCTTC. This sequence joins TRBV9 and TRBJ2-1; no firm D call. The CDR3 consists of 15 residues. V dropped 3 bases and J dropped 3 bases, with 13 bases sitting between them. Germline loops: CDR1 SGDLS, CDR2 YYNGEE.

This clonotype has a handful of counts. The chain links TRBV20-1 to TRBJ1-2; TRBD1 is a possible D gene (5 bases). From germline, CDR1 is DFQATT and CDR2 SNEGSKA (reference sequence). Trimming shortened V by 4 bases and J by 0 bases, and 18 bases separated the two germline ends. This CDR3 is 16 amino acids long. CDR3: CSAKGSIINTNYGYTF. CDR3 nucleotide sequence: TGCAGTGCTAAGGGGTCGATCATAAACACTAACTATGGCTACACCTTC.

V gene TRBV5-1 combines with J gene TRBJ2-3; D is possibly TRBD1 (6 bases). Between the trimmed V and J ends, which lost 0 bases and 1 base, there was a span of 12 bases. CDR3 size: 16 residues. Germline CDR1 and CDR2: SGHRS and YFSETQ. The CDR3 spells CASSLDPTGRTDTQYF. The DNA for the CDR3 is TGCGCCAGCAGCTTGGACCCCACAGGGCGCACAGATACGCAGTATTTT. The whole variable domain, filled in from reference TRBV5-1 and TRBJ2-3, reads KAGVTQTPRYLIKTRGQQVTLSCSPISGHRSVSWYQQTPGQGLQFLFEYFSETQRNKGNFPGRFSGRQFSNSRSEMNVSTLELGDSALYLCASSLDPTGRTDTQYFGPGTRLTVL.

Notes on this clonotype: A read error may explain this, as a much larger clone is one base away. This rearrangement joins TRBV29-1 to TRBJ2-4, with 13 bases that match TRBD2. J gave up 13 bases and V 2 bases, and 11 bases lay outside the gene matches. Germline CDR1 reads SQVTM; CDR2 reads ANQGSEA. The CDR3 is 15 amino acids. In DNA, the CDR3 is TGCAGCGTTGAAAGGACTAGCGGGAGTTCAGGCAAGCAGTACTTC. Encoded protein: CSVERTSGSSGKQYF.

Turning to this clonotype: A much larger clone differs by one base, so this may be a read error. A read error is likely, as this CDR3 ends without the conserved phenylalanine or tryptophan. The CDR3 is CASSPVSDYGYTV. The CDR3 nucleotides are TGTGCCAGCAGTCCAGTGTCCGACTATGGCTACACCGTC. The chain uses TRBV7-2 and TRBJ1-2, with D hard to call. The V end lost 6 bases, the J end lost 3 bases, and 11 bases lay between the germline ends. This CDR3 is built from 13 residues. CDR1 is SGHTA, CDR2 FQGNSA, per germline.

V gene TRBV6-1 combines with J gene TRBJ2-1, with a tentative D call TRBD1 (5 bases). Germline CDR1 reads MNHNS; CDR2 reads SASEGT. Deletions cut 8 bases from V and 0 bases from J, with 26 bases between. CDR3 length: 19 residues. As DNA, the CDR3 is TGTGCCAGCCCCAGGGCCTTTCGGCACCCCCCGAGCTCCTACAATGAGCAGTTCTTC. Its protein product is CASPRAFRHPPSSYNEQFF.

V and J are TRBV20-1 and TRBJ1-1, with D perhaps TRBD1 (6 bases). V shed 6 bases and J shed 5 bases, with 16 bases lying between them. Germline lookup yields CDR1 DFQATT and CDR2 SNEGSKA (reference sequence). CDR3 size: 13 residues. This chain's CDR3 is CSAAAGGATEAFF. The CDR3 region has the DNA TGCAGTGCCGCGGCGGGGGGCGCGACTGAAGCTTTCTTT.

This rearrangement joins TRBV10-2 to TRBJ1-1; D is possibly TRBD1 (6 bases). The CDR3 length is 14 residues. Trimming took off 3 bases at V and 1 base at J, with 9 bases between the two ends. Germline V lookup: CDR1 WSHSY, CDR2 SAAADI. CDR3 coding DNA: TGCGCCAGCAGTGACAGGGGCGGGAACACTGAAGCTTTCTTT. Protein product: CASSDRGGNTEAFF.

V gene TRBV20-1 combines with J gene TRBJ1-1, with TRBD1 identical over 9 bases. The V gene end was trimmed by 3 bases and the J gene end by 4 bases; junction bases not matched to a gene: 6. CDR3 size: 14 residues. CDR1 is DFQATT, CDR2 SNEGSKA, per germline (reference sequence). For the CDR3, the DNA is TGCAGTGCTAGGGAGGGGACAGGGAGCACTGAAGCTTTCTTT. Translating gives CSAREGTGSTEAFF.

The chain joins TRBV2 to TRBJ2-4, with 10 positions matching TRBD1. Matching the DNA end better, TRBJ2-7 makes the J call doubtful. The germline V gene has CDR1 SNHLY and CDR2 FYNNEI. The CDR3 is made up of 16 amino acids. In DNA form, the CDR3 reads TGTGCCAGCAGTGCCTGGGACAGGGGTGGATTCTACGAGCAGTACTTC. It translates to CASSAWDRGGFYEQYF.

This clonotype was seen a handful of times. V gene TRBV4-3 combines with J gene TRBJ2-3, with 7 nucleotides matching TRBD2. This CDR3 region has 16 residues. Germline V gene lookup returns CDR1 LGHNA and CDR2 YSLEER. With V trimmed by 4 bases and J by 5 bases, 12 bases remained unmatched. The CDR3 here is CASSLQPGGSGDTQYF. CDR3 nucleotide sequence: TGCGCCAGCAGCCTCCAACCGGGCGGGAGCGGAGATACGCAGTATTTT.

The chain employs TRBV5-1 and TRBJ2-4; the D gene could be TRBD1 or TRBD2 (5 bases each). The CDR3 spans 14 residues. Deletions cut 4 bases from V and 4 bases from J, with 12 bases between. Germline V gene sequence: CDR1 SGHRS, CDR2 YFSETQ. CDR3 region: CASSRDGAKNIQYF. CDR3 in DNA: TGCGCCAGCAGCCGGGACGGAGCGAAAAACATTCAGTACTTC.

This sequence joins TRBV29-1 and TRBJ2-5, with a weak D call TRBD1 (5 bases). The V gene lost 2 bases and the J gene lost 11 bases, with 18 bases spanning the gap. The CDR3 has 13 amino acids. The germline V gene has CDR1 SQVTM and CDR2 ANQGSEA. The CDR3, as DNA: TGCAGCGTTGAACTAGGGGTAGGCAATGAGCAGTACTTC. Translation: CSVELGVGNEQYF.

The chain carries TRBV12-3 or TRBV12-4 and TRBJ1-1, with TRBD1 matching 8 bases. V was clipped by 6 bases and J by 5 bases; unmatched bases: 8. The CDR3 is 14 amino acids. The CDR3, as DNA: TGTGCCAGCAGAGCAGGGGGCGCGGAGACTGAAGCTTTCTTT. Translation gives CASRAGGAETEAFF.

This clonotype has more than one count but fewer than ten. The gene calls are TRBV10-3 and TRBJ2-3; D unresolved. This CDR3 region has 11 residues. The germline V gene has CDR1 ENHRY and CDR2 SYGVKD. V lost 5 bases, J lost 6 bases, and 6 bases lay in between. The CDR3 DNA follows: TGTGCCATCAGTTTGGGGGATACGCAGTATTTT. Translating it yields CAISLGDTQYF.

The chain links TRBV3-1 to TRBJ2-1; 10 nucleotides agree with TRBD2. This CDR3 region has 17 residues. J lost 3 bases, V lost 1 base, and 6 bases had no gene match. From germline, CDR1 is LGHDT and CDR2 YNNKEL (reference sequence). CDR3 protein: CASSQGSLAGVYNEQFF. The CDR3, as DNA: TGTGCCAGCAGCCAAGGGAGCCTAGCGGGAGTCTACAATGAGCAGTTCTTC.

This clonotype was picked up a small number of times. The chain recombines TRBV7-2 with TRBJ1-1, with D possibly being TRBD1 (6 bases). V shed 5 bases and J shed 0 bases, with 16 bases lying between them. Germline assignment: CDR1 SGHTA and CDR2 FQGNSA. The CDR3 spans 16 residues. The CDR3 DNA reads as TGTGCCAGCAGCCCCAACAACTGGGACATGAACACTGAAGCTTTCTTT. Amino acids: CASSPNNWDMNTEAFF.

This clonotype has just a few counts. The chain employs TRBV7-9 and TRBJ2-1; TRBD1 is a possible D gene (5 bases). V lost 4 bases, J lost 1 base, and 14 bases lay in between. CDR3 length equals 16 residues. CDR1 and CDR2 from the germline V gene are SEHNR and FQNEAQ (reference sequence). Here the CDR3 DNA reads TGTGCCAGCAGCTCTACAGGCACTTCTTCCTACAATGAGCAGTTCTTC. Its protein product is CASSSTGTSSYNEQFF.

The gene calls are TRBV6-2 or TRBV6-3 and TRBJ2-3; no clear D. V lost 2 bases and J lost 6, with 9 bases in between. The germline V gene encodes CDR1 MNHEY and CDR2 SVGEGT. The CDR3 is 13 residues long. The DNA for the CDR3 is TGTGCCAGCAGTTACAAGGTTGGGGATACGCAGTATTTT. It codes for CASSYKVGDTQYF.

The chain carries TRBV20-1 and TRBJ2-1; 9 positions agree with TRBD2. CDR1 DFQATT and CDR2 SNEGSKA come from the germline V gene (reference sequence). V was pared by 2 bases and J by 4 bases, with 9 bases of the junction left unmatched. CDR3 length: 16 residues. CDR3 sequence: CSARQVTSGPYNEQFF. The DNA for the CDR3 is TGCAGTGCTAGACAGGTGACTAGCGGACCATACAATGAGCAGTTCTTC.

V usage is TRBV7-2 and J usage is TRBJ1-2, with no clear D. The CDR3 spans 13 residues. Trimming pared 5 bases from V and 4 bases from J, leaving 11 bases between. Germline CDR1 SGHTA, CDR2 FQGNSA. CDR3 region: CASSIRASYGYTF. In DNA, the CDR3 is TGTGCCAGCAGCATACGGGCGAGCTATGGCTACACCTTC.

This clonotype was observed a few times. The CDR3 nucleotides read TGCAGTGCTAGACAGGGGGAGGCCGGCTATGGCTACACCTTC. This encodes CSARQGEAGYGYTF. The chain couples TRBV20-1 to TRBJ1-2, with 7 bases fitting TRBD1. The germline CDR1 and CDR2 sequences are DFQATT and SNEGSKA (reference sequence). After removal of 2 bases from V and 4 bases from J, the junction contained 7 bases not matched to a gene. There are 14 residues in the CDR3.

V usage is TRBV20-1 and J usage is TRBJ2-5, with D unclear. The CDR3 contains 12 residues. V lost 1 base to trimming and J lost 5 bases, with 8 bases between them. Germline CDR1 DFQATT, CDR2 SNEGSKA (reference sequence). The chain's CDR3 is CSARVATETQYF. The CDR3 DNA reads TGCAGTGCTAGAGTGGCCACGGAGACCCAGTACTTC.